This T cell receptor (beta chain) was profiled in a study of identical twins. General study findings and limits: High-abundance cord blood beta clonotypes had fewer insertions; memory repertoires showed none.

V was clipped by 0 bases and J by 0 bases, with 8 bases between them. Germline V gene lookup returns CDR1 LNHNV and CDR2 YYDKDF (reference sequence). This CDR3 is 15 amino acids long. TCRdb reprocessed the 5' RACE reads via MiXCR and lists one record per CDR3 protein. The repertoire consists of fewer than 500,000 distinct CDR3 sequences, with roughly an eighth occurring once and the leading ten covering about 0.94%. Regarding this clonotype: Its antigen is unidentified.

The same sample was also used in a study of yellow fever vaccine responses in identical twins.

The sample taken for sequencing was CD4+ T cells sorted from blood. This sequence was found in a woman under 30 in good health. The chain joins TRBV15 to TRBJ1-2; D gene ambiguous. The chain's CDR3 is CATSRDVKPNYGYTF. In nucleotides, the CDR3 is TGTGCCACCAGCAGAGATGTAAAGCCTAACTATGGCTACACCTTC. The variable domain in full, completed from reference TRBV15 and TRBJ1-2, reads DAMVIQNPRYQVTQFGKPVTLSCSQTLNHNVMYWYQQKSSQAPKLLFHYYDKDFNNEADTPDNFQSRRPNTSFCFLDIRSPGLGDTAMYLCATSRDVKPNYGYTFGSGTRLTVV.